This T cell receptor beta chain was profiled in a study of vaccination and CD4 T cells after COVID-19. Sequencing of DNA taken from cultured CD4+ T cells relied on the Oncomine TCR Beta short-read assay. From the PCR reads, TCRdb called clonotypes with MiXCR, one entry per CDR3 protein. The table includes about 26,000 distinct CDR3 sequences, 50% detected once. On this clonotype: Antigen: not known.

CDR3 length: 14 amino acids. V was shortened by 0 bases and J by 8 bases, with 13 bases between the two germline ends. Germline CDR1 is LGHDT and CDR2 is YNNKEL (reference sequence). Treatment specified: approximately 9-day PBMC culture with coronavirus spike peptide pools or control peptides (ViraFEST assay). The sequencing here drew on CD4+ T cells from blood, cultured in vitro, taken before SARS-CoV-2 vaccination. This clonotype was obtained from a human donor who received a COVID-19 vaccine. The chain is built from TRBV3-1 and TRBJ1-2, with D possibly being TRBD1 (6 bases). CDR3 nucleotide sequence: TGTGCCAGCAGCCAAGATTTGCAGGGGCAAGGCTACACCTTC. Translating gives CASSQDLQGQGYTF.